One sample yielded the 27 T cell receptor beta chains listed below, sequenced in a study of CD8+ T cells in alopecia areata. In each case, RNA was isolated and then reverse transcribed into cDNA as the sequencing template. Generated by immunoSEQ multiplex PCR, the TCRdb table keeps only in-frame clones and is missing some. The table shows roughly 100,000 clones, with around 60% occurring only once. Source material: CD4+ T cells sorted from blood. All receptors derive from a human donor in good health.

The V call is TRBV2, the J call TRBJ2-6; D not certain. The germline gives CDR1 SNHLY, CDR2 FYNNEI. Trimming stripped 4 bases from V and 0 bases from J, with 4 bases between. This CDR3 comprises 14 residues. In DNA form, the CDR3 reads TGTGCCAGCAGTGTCTCCTCTGGGGCCAACGTCCTGACTTTC. Amino acid sequence: CASSVSSGANVLTF.

This clone has a handful of counts. The same CDR3 is also encoded by other DNA sequences in this sample. The CDR3 is CASRDSGANVLTF. CDR3 DNA sequence: TGTGCCAGCAGGGACTCTGGGGCCAACGTCCTGACTTTC. This chain uses TRBV7-2 with TRBJ2-6; D ambiguous. The CDR3 extends over 13 amino acids. Trimming cost V 6 bases and J 0 bases, with 3 bases left between them. Germline CDR1 reads SGHTA; CDR2 reads FQGNSA.

The chain recombines TRBV7-2 with TRBJ2-7, with D hard to call. Trimming cost V 4 bases and J 2 bases, with 6 bases left between them. CDR3 length: 12 amino acids. Per germline, CDR1 SGHTA and CDR2 FQGNSA. CDR3 bases: TGTGCCAGCAGCTCGGCCCCCTACGAGCAGTACTTC. Translated, it gives CASSSAPYEQYF.

This CDR3 is CSANIGTSGFTDTQYF. The CDR3 coding sequence is TGCAGCGCTAATATCGGGACTAGCGGGTTCACAGATACGCAGTATTTT. The V call is TRBV29-1, the J call TRBJ2-3, with 12 bases that match TRBD2. Trimming at V came to 7 bases and at J to 2 bases, leaving 10 bases not matched to a gene. Germline loops: CDR1 SQVTM, CDR2 ANQGSEA. The CDR3 is 16 residues long.

The V gene is TRBV15, the J gene TRBJ2-5; D unresolved. The germline V and J ends were trimmed by 5 bases and 5 bases, with 21 bases remaining between them. This CDR3 has 16 amino acids. CDR1 is LNHNV, CDR2 YYDKDF, per germline (reference sequence). The CDR3 nucleotides read TGTGCCACCAGCCTTAAAGGACGGATGGACGTGGAGACCCAGTACTTC. Translating it yields CATSLKGRMDVETQYF. Variable domain in full (rest from reference TRBV15 and TRBJ2-5): DAMVIQNPRYQVTQFGKPVTLSCSQTLNHNVMYWYQQKSSQAPKLLFHYYDKDFNNEADTPDNFQSRRPNTSFCFLDIRSPGLGDTAMYLCATSLKGRMDVETQYFGPGTRLLVL.

This chain connects TRBV6-5 to TRBJ2-1; D is undetermined. Germline V lookup: CDR1 MNHEY, CDR2 SVGAGI. The CDR3 is 15 amino acids. Trimming stripped 6 bases from V and 4 bases from J, with 16 bases between. CDR3 in amino acids: CASSLPTANYNEQFF. The CDR3 DNA follows: TGTGCCAGCAGCCTCCCCACAGCTAATTACAATGAGCAGTTCTTC.

This chain links TRBV5-4 with TRBJ2-5; D gene uncertain. Germline V gene lookup returns CDR1 SGHNT and CDR2 YYREEE (reference sequence). This CDR3 has 11 residues. Trimming removed 0 bases from V and 3 bases from J, with 0 bases in between. DNA for the CDR3: TGTGCCAGCAGCTTGGAAGAGACCCAGTACTTC. This sequence encodes CASSLEETQYF.

The genes are TRBV7-2 and TRBJ2-3; D may be TRBD2 (7 bases). The CDR3 has 17 residues. CDR1 is SGHTA, CDR2 FQGNSA, per germline. V was pared by 5 bases and J by 12 bases, with 30 bases between. CDR3 nucleotides: TGTGCCAGCAGCCGAATGTCGGGTGGCGGGGGCTCCGGGTCCCAGTATTTT. As protein: CASSRMSGGGGSGSQYF.

The chain joins TRBV6-5 to TRBJ1-2, with a possible D match to TRBD1 (6 bases). Germline V gives CDR1 MNHEY, CDR2 SVGAGI. This CDR3 comprises 15 residues. Between the trimmed V and J ends, which lost 6 bases and 2 bases, there was a span of 16 bases. The CDR3 is CASRYYEGGNYGYTF. In DNA form, the CDR3 reads TGTGCCAGCAGATATTACGAGGGGGGAAACTATGGCTACACCTTC.

J is TRBJ2-1 and V is TRBV29-1, with unresolved D. Trimming cost V 0 bases and J 7 bases, with 13 bases left between them. CDR1 and CDR2 (germline): SQVTM, ANQGSEA. CDR3 length: 14 residues. CDR3 sequence (DNA): TGCAGCGTTGAAGATCCCCTACTTCATAATGAGCAGTTCTTC. Protein: CSVEDPLLHNEQFF.

V is TRBV7-8 and J is TRBJ2-7, with no clear D. Germline-derived CDR1 and CDR2 are SGHVS and FQNEAQ. V was shortened by 2 bases and J by 0 bases, with 5 bases between the two germline ends. The CDR3 runs to 13 residues. CDR3 bases: TGTGCCAGCAGCTTAATGACCTCCTACGAGCAGTACTTC. It translates to CASSLMTSYEQYF.

This clone came up once. The CDR3 DNA reads as TGTGCCAGCAGTGAGAAGGTGCAGTACTTC. Amino acids: CASSEKVQYF. The chain joins TRBV2 to TRBJ2-7; D call uncertain. The V end was cut by 3 bases, the J end by 9 bases, with 6 bases between. Germline-derived CDR1 and CDR2 are SNHLY and FYNNEI. This CDR3 comprises 10 residues.

This clone was seen a few times. The chain couples TRBV15 to TRBJ1-3; D remains ambiguous. V was trimmed by 0 bases and J by 5 bases, leaving 5 bases between them. Germline assignment: CDR1 LNHNV and CDR2 YYDKDF (reference sequence). This CDR3 comprises 13 residues. DNA of the CDR3: TGTGCCACCAGCAGAGATCGGCGAAACACCATATATTTT. As protein: CATSRDRRNTIYF. The variable domain in full, completed from reference TRBV15 and TRBJ1-3, reads DAMVIQNPRYQVTQFGKPVTLSCSQTLNHNVMYWYQQKSSQAPKLLFHYYDKDFNNEADTPDNFQSRRPNTSFCFLDIRSPGLGDTAMYLCATSRDRRNTIYFGEGSWLTVV.

V and J are TRBV25-1 and TRBJ1-4; D gene unclear. This CDR3 has 13 residues. CDR1 MGHDK and CDR2 SYGVNS come from the germline V gene. V shed 6 bases and J shed 8 bases, with 13 bases lying between them. The chain's CDR3 is CASRGFGEEKLFF. Here the CDR3 DNA reads TGTGCCAGCAGAGGTTTCGGAGAGGAAAAACTGTTTTTT.

A few counts support this clone. The rearrangement joins TRBV29-1 to TRBJ1-2; 7 bases align to TRBD1. This CDR3 region has 14 residues. Germline trimming cut 3 bases from V and 6 bases from J; bases unmatched to any gene: 10. Per the germline V gene, CDR1 is SQVTM and CDR2 is ANQGSEA. In nucleotides, the CDR3 is TGCAGCGTTGAGGCGACGACAGGGTTGGATGGCTACACCTTC. This gives the protein CSVEATTGLDGYTF.

The chain is built from TRBV2 and TRBJ1-2; TRBD1 matches at 9 bases. This CDR3 has 16 amino acids. Germline V CDR1 and CDR2: SNHLY, FYNNEI. The trim removed 4 bases at V and 0 bases at J, leaving 6 bases unmatched. For the CDR3, the DNA is TGTGCCAGCAGTGCTCGGGACAGGGCCTCTAACTATGGCTACACCTTC. It yields the protein CASSARDRASNYGYTF.

Concerning this clone itself: Other DNA sequences in the sample encode the same CDR3. The chain carries TRBV30 and TRBJ1-5, with a weak D call TRBD1 (6 bases). Trimming stripped 1 base from V and 7 bases from J, with 11 bases between. The CDR3 contains 13 residues. Germline CDR1 reads GTSNPN; CDR2 reads SVGIG (reference sequence). The DNA for the CDR3 is TGTGCCTGGAGTGCTAGGGGGAACCAGCCCCAGCATTTT. It specifies CAWSARGNQPQHF.

The rearrangement links TRBV5-1 to TRBJ1-2; no firm D call. Germline V gene sequence: CDR1 SGHRS, CDR2 YFSETQ. Trimming took off 6 bases at V and 4 bases at J, with 16 bases between the two ends. The CDR3 extends over 14 amino acids. The CDR3 DNA follows: TGCGCCAGCAAACTGGACGCTCGGACCTATGGCTACACCTTC. This sequence encodes CASKLDARTYGYTF.

In DNA form, the CDR3 reads TGCAGCGTTGAAAACAGGAAAACAGATACGCAGTATTTT. It encodes CSVENRKTDTQYF. This chain connects TRBV29-1 to TRBJ2-3; perhaps TRBD1 as D (5 bases). CDR3 length equals 13 residues. Germline V gives CDR1 SQVTM, CDR2 ANQGSEA. The V gene lost 2 bases and the J gene lost 3 bases, with 9 bases spanning the gap.

The chain joins TRBV29-1 to TRBJ2-3; perhaps TRBD1 as D (6 bases). The germline V and J ends were trimmed by 6 bases and 4 bases, with 14 bases remaining between them. Germline values: CDR1 SQVTM, CDR2 ANQGSEA. CDR3 length: 13 residues. CDR3 in DNA: TGCAGCGTCGGACAGACCACAGCAGATACGCAGTATTTT. Amino acids: CSVGQTTADTQYF.

This sequence joins TRBV7-2 and TRBJ2-5, with unresolved D. The CDR3 loop spans 13 amino acids. Trimming removed 1 base from V and 5 bases from J, with 8 bases in between. Germline CDR1 is SGHTA and CDR2 is FQGNSA. CDR3 DNA: TGTGCCAGCAGCTTAGACGACGGGGAGACCCAGTACTTC. As protein: CASSLDDGETQYF.

The rearrangement uses TRBV6-1 and TRBJ2-1; 10 nucleotides align to TRBD1. In germline, CDR1 is MNHNS, CDR2 SASEGT. V lost 8 bases to trimming and J lost 3 bases; unmatched junction nucleotides: 1. The CDR3 totals 13 residues. The CDR3, as DNA: TGTGCCAGCCGGGACAGGGGCTACAATGAGCAGTTCTTC. Residues: CASRDRGYNEQFF.

The chain carries TRBV14 and TRBJ2-7, with D tentatively TRBD2 (6 bases). The CDR3 covers 15 residues. The V gene lost 4 bases and the J gene lost 3 bases, with 16 bases spanning the gap. CDR1 and CDR2 from the germline V gene are SGHDN and FVKESK. In DNA, the CDR3 is TGTGCCAGCAGCCCGTTTGGGCGGGGTAACTACGAGCAGTACTTC. It yields the protein CASSPFGRGNYEQYF.

Only a few counts were recorded for this clone. The chain has TRBV7-2 and TRBJ2-7, with 13 bases identical to TRBD2. Trimming cost V 5 bases and J 2 bases; bases outside gene matches: 6. CDR3 length: 16 residues. Germline assignment: CDR1 SGHTA and CDR2 FQGNSA. This chain's CDR3 is CASSRTSGGPPYEQYF. The CDR3 DNA follows: TGTGCCAGCAGCCGGACTAGCGGGGGTCCTCCCTACGAGCAGTACTTC.

This clone occurred a few times. The same CDR3 also results from other DNA sequences found in this sample. Here the CDR3 DNA reads TGCAGCGTTGAGGGGGTAATGAACACTGAAGCTTTCTTT. It specifies CSVEGVMNTEAFF. The chain combines TRBV29-1 with TRBJ1-1; maybe TRBD1 (5 bases). V was pared by 3 bases and J by 0 bases, with 8 bases between. The CDR3 length is 13 residues. CDR1 and CDR2 (germline): SQVTM, ANQGSEA.

This clone was seen a handful of times. In the same sample, other DNA sequences code for this CDR3. The chain uses TRBV19 and TRBJ2-1, with unresolved D. The CDR3 runs to 11 residues. The V end was cut by 8 bases, the J end by 4 bases, with 6 bases between. Germline V gene lookup returns CDR1 LNHDA and CDR2 SQIVND (reference sequence). The CDR3 loop reads CASQGYNEQFF. CDR3 DNA sequence: TGTGCCAGTCAAGGTTACAATGAGCAGTTCTTC.

In regard to this clone: This CDR3 is also generated by other DNA sequences in the sample. This rearrangement joins TRBV7-2 to TRBJ2-7; D possibly corresponds to TRBD1 (7 bases). The CDR3 is 14 residues long. V was clipped by 3 bases and J by 2 bases, with 11 bases between them. Germline V CDR1 and CDR2: SGHTA, FQGNSA. The CDR3 sequence: CASSFSGGPYEQYF. The CDR3 coding sequence is TGTGCCAGCAGCTTCTCAGGGGGGCCCTACGAGCAGTACTTC.